Below, 20 T cell receptor beta chains from the same sample are listed, as sequenced in a study of blood T cell repertoires in COVID-19. Assay used: immunoSEQ multiplex PCR; TCRdb lists only in-frame clones, some missing. The sample lists some 180,000 clones, 80% occurring once. The sample comprised PBMCs or T cells enriched from blood (not recorded which). The receptor source for this set is a man aged 60 to 69 who had been exposed to COVID-19.

The chain links TRBV10-3 to TRBJ2-1, with D perhaps matching TRBD1 (5 bases). Trimming removed 4 bases from V and 7 bases from J, with 11 bases in between. This CDR3 spans 13 amino acids. Germline V gene data show CDR1 as ENHRY and CDR2 as SYGVKD. The CDR3 region is CAISAKRGNEQFF. CDR3 sequence (DNA): TGTGCCATCAGTGCCAAAAGGGGAAATGAGCAGTTCTTC.

The chain recombines TRBV11-3 with TRBJ1-5; unclear D gene. The CDR3 covers 13 residues. The germline gives CDR1 SGHNT, CDR2 YENEEA. Trimming left V 6 bases short and J 9 bases short, with 15 bases between. The CDR3 DNA reads TGTGCCAGCAGTCTCGCTCCGGGGTTGCCCCAGCATTTT. Its translation: CASSLAPGLPQHF. The entire variable domain, with the rest obtained from reference TRBV11-3 and TRBJ1-5, is as follows: EAGVVQSPRYKIIEKKQPVAFWCNPISGHNTLYWYLQNLGQGPELLIRYENEEAVDDSQLPKDRFSAERLKGVDSTLKIQPAELGDSAVYLCASSLAPGLPQHFGDGTRLSIL.

J is TRBJ1-3 and V is TRBV27; D uncertain. The CDR3 runs to 15 residues. V was shortened by 0 bases and J by 0 bases, with 6 bases between the two germline ends. Germline CDR1 is MNHEY and CDR2 is SMNVEV (reference sequence). The CDR3 protein is CASSLSEASGNTIYF. CDR3 nucleotides: TGTGCCAGCAGTTTATCCGAGGCCTCTGGAAACACCATATATTTT.

The chain links TRBV11-3 to TRBJ1-3, with 7 bases that match TRBD1. The V and J ends lost 1 base and 0 bases, in that order; junction bases with no gene match: 6. Germline V gene data show CDR1 as SGHNT and CDR2 as YENEEA. This CDR3 region has 17 residues. In DNA, the CDR3 is TGTGCCAGCAGCTTAGGACAGGGTGGCAGCTCTGGAAACACCATATATTTT. Protein product: CASSLGQGGSSGNTIYF.

The chain couples TRBV5-1 to TRBJ1-3, with D tentatively TRBD1 (6 bases). V lost 4 bases to trimming and J lost 8 bases, with 19 bases between them. Germline loops: CDR1 SGHRS, CDR2 YFSETQ. This CDR3 comprises 15 residues. The chain's CDR3 is CASSIGTLGTDTIYF. As DNA, the CDR3 is TGCGCCAGCAGCATAGGGACATTGGGCACGGACACCATATATTTT.

CDR3 nucleotides: TGTGCCAGCAGTTACGACGGGAGTATTACAGATACGCAGTATTTT. It yields the protein CASSYDGSITDTQYF. V gene TRBV6-5 combines with J gene TRBJ2-3, with D possibly TRBD2 on 6 matching bases. Deletions cut 2 bases from V and 3 bases from J, with 12 bases between. Looked up from germline, CDR1 is MNHEY and CDR2 is SVGAGI. CDR3 length equals 15 residues.

The chain joins TRBV28 to TRBJ2-1, with D possibly TRBD2 on 8 matching bases. The CDR3 consists of 15 residues. Germline CDR1 and CDR2: MDHEN and SYDVKM. Between the trimmed V and J ends, which lost 6 bases and 9 bases, there was a span of 21 bases. In nucleotides, the CDR3 is TGTGCCAGCAGATACAGGGGCGGGGGGTCGCCTGAGCAGTTCTTC. This encodes CASRYRGGGSPEQFF.

CDR3 protein: CASSQYIGGTSPLHF. The CDR3 region has the DNA TGTGCCAGCAGCCAGTATATCGGAGGGACGTCACCCCTCCACTTT. The rearrangement uses TRBV6-4 and TRBJ1-6, with D perhaps matching TRBD1 (5 bases). The germline V gene encodes CDR1 MRHNA and CDR2 SNTAGT. The V and J ends lost 6 bases and 10 bases respectively, with 19 bases between them. This CDR3 region has 15 residues.

CDR3 protein: CASSLRLAVSSYEQYF. The CDR3 nucleotides are TGTGCCAGCAGCTTGCGACTAGCGGTTAGCTCCTACGAGCAGTACTTC. The chain combines TRBV5-6 with TRBJ2-7; 9 nucleotides agree with TRBD2. Germline V gene sequence: CDR1 SGHDT, CDR2 YYEEEE. The CDR3 contains 16 residues. Trimming at V came to 1 base and at J to 0 bases, leaving 5 bases not matched to a gene.

The rearrangement links TRBV28 to TRBJ1-2, with a weak D call TRBD1 (6 bases). The CDR3 covers 13 residues. The germline gives CDR1 MDHEN, CDR2 SYDVKM. Trimming left V 8 bases short and J 3 bases short, with 13 bases between. The CDR3 DNA is TGTGCCAGCCTCCGAGGGGGGGACTATGGCTACACCTTC. It codes for CASLRGGDYGYTF.

V and J are TRBV7-2 and TRBJ1-1, with TRBD1 as a possible D gene (6 bases). The CDR3 consists of 13 residues. V lost 4 bases and J lost 5, with 11 bases in between. Looked up from germline, CDR1 is SGHTA and CDR2 is FQGNSA. CDR3 sequence (DNA): TGTGCCAGCAGCTGGGCTGACAGGACTGAAGCTTTCTTT. Residues: CASSWADRTEAFF.

The chain joins TRBV30 to TRBJ2-5; 11 nucleotides match TRBD2. CDR1 and CDR2 from the germline V gene are GTSNPN and SVGIG (reference sequence). This CDR3 is built from 14 residues. V gave up 5 bases and J gave up 5 bases; unmatched junction bases: 7. The CDR3 here is CAWVAGGPGETQYF. The DNA for the CDR3 is TGTGCCTGGGTAGCGGGAGGGCCCGGGGAGACCCAGTACTTC. The full variable domain, in which reference TRBV30 and TRBJ2-5 provide the parts outside the CDR3, is SQTIHQWPATLVQPVGSPLSLECTVEGTSNPNLYWYRQAAGRGLQLLFYSVGIGQISSEVPQNLSASRPQDRQFILSSKKLLLSDSGFYLCAWVAGGPGETQYFGPGTRLLVL.

The chain uses TRBV6-1 and TRBJ1-5; no clear D gene. The germline V gene has CDR1 MNHNS and CDR2 SASEGT. This CDR3 spans 14 amino acids. The V end was cut by 2 bases, the J end by 5 bases, with 10 bases between. CDR3 DNA sequence: TGTGCCAGCAGTGAAAGACTTTGGGATCAGCCCCAGCATTTT. Protein product: CASSERLWDQPQHF.

The chain employs TRBV5-1 and TRBJ2-1; the match to TRBD2 covers 8 bases. The CDR3 has 15 residues. The ends lost 0 bases at V and 15 bases at J; junction bases unmatched: 14. Germline CDR1 is SGHRS and CDR2 is YFSETQ. Here the CDR3 reads CASSLGAGVGGRRFF. The CDR3 DNA reads TGCGCCAGCAGCTTGGGCGCAGGGGTTGGCGGGAGGCGGTTCTTC.

Turning to this clone: Germline and junction disagree at one end, which may indicate a read error. The V gene is TRBV27, the J gene TRBJ2-2; 10 bases map to TRBD2. The CDR3 totals 17 residues. Germline V gene data show CDR1 as MNHEY and CDR2 as SMNVEV (reference sequence). CDR3 nucleotide sequence: TGTGCCAGCAGTGTATCAATAGCGGGAGGTCGGACCGGGGAGCTGTTTTTT. Protein sequence: CASSVSIAGGRTGELFF.

This sequence joins TRBV19 and TRBJ2-2, with 9 nucleotides matching TRBD1. V trimming: 3 bases; J trimming: 5 bases; junction bases outside the gene matches: 7. The CDR3 runs 16 residues. Germline CDR1 reads LNHDA; CDR2 reads SQIVND (reference sequence). DNA for the CDR3: TGTGCCAGTAGTATTTTGGGGACAGGGAGGACCGGGGAGCTGTTTTTT. The encoded protein is CASSILGTGRTGELFF. The full variable domain, its missing parts supplied by reference TRBV19 and TRBJ2-2, is DGGITQSPKYLFRKEGQNVTLSCEQNLNHDAMYWYRQDPGQGLRLIYYSQIVNDFQKGDIAEGYSVSREKKESFPLTVTSAQKNPTAFYLCASSILGTGRTGELFFGEGSRLTVL.

J is TRBJ1-2 and V is TRBV6-2 or TRBV6-3, with 7 bases matching TRBD1. V lost 4 bases, J lost 4 bases, and 9 bases stayed unmatched. CDR1 and CDR2 (germline): MNHEY, SVGEGT. This CDR3 region has 15 residues. The CDR3 spells CASSSTGDTLYGYTF. The CDR3, as DNA: TGTGCCAGCAGTTCAACAGGGGATACCCTCTATGGCTACACCTTC.

The rearrangement joins TRBV4-1 to TRBJ2-7; tentative D call: TRBD1 (5 bases). Germline values: CDR1 MGHRA, CDR2 YSYEKL. The germline V and J ends were trimmed by 0 bases and 3 bases, with 12 bases remaining between them. The CDR3 spans 15 residues. CDR3 amino acids: CASSQDRVGHYEQYF. In DNA form, the CDR3 reads TGCGCCAGCAGCCAAGACAGGGTGGGGCACTACGAGCAGTACTTC.

The chain combines TRBV18 with TRBJ1-1; D is undetermined. The CDR3 has 13 residues. The V gene lost 5 bases and the J gene lost 11 bases, with 18 bases spanning the gap. CDR1 is KGHSH and CDR2 is LQKENI in the germline V gene. CDR3 in amino acids: CASSETAARLAFF. The CDR3 bases are TGTGCCAGCTCAGAGACGGCGGCCCGTTTGGCTTTCTTT.

This rearrangement joins TRBV9 to TRBJ2-7; no clear D gene. Germline CDR1 and CDR2: SGDLS and YYNGEE. With 2 bases removed from V and 6 bases from J, the gap between germline ends came to 12 bases. The CDR3 totals 13 residues. The CDR3 loop is CASSVSIGPEQYF. DNA of the CDR3: TGTGCCAGCAGCGTCTCGATTGGGCCCGAGCAGTACTTC.